What follows is one TCR beta chain and its context. Its cognate antigen is unknown. The germline CDR1 and CDR2 sequences are SGDLS and YYNGEE. The CDR3 is 15 residues long. V lost 0 bases and J 4 bases, leaving 12 bases between the germline ends. This sample is part of a study of radiotherapy plus CTLA-4 blockade in lung cancer. Findings and limits, study-wide: Strongest reported response predictors: early blood clone changes and post-radiation interferon-beta. An expansion of tumor-derived TCR clones occurred in blood after radiotherapy plus ipilimumab.

This table comes from immunoSEQ multiplex PCR, and its TCRdb copy is limited to in-frame clones, with some not included. The data contain about 88,000 clones, 72% of them singletons. The study treated chemo-refractory metastatic non-small-cell lung cancer patients with focal radiation plus ipilimumab CTLA-4 blockade. The chain has TRBV9 and TRBJ2-3; no clear D. The material sequenced was peripheral blood, taken from a patient treated with radiotherapy plus ipilimumab. The TCR comes from a human donor with non-small cell lung cancer that progressed on radiotherapy plus ipilimumab. The CDR3: CASSVEGSRPDTQYF. The CDR3 DNA follows: TGTGCCAGCAGCGTAGAGGGTAGCAGACCAGATACGCAGTATTTT.